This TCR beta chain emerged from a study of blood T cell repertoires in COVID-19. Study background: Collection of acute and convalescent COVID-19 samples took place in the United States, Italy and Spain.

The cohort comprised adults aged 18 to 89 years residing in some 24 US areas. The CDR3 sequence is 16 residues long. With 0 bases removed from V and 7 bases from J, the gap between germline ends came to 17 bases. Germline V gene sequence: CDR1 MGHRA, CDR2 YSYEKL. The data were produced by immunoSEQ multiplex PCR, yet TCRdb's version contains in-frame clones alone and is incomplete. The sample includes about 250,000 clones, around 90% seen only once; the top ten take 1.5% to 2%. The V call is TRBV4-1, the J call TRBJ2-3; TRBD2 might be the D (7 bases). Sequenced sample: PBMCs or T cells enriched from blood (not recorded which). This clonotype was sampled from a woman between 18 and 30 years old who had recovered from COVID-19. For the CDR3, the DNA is TGCGCCAGCAGCCAAGATGGGCGGGGGCCCAGAAATACGCAGTATTTT. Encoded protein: CASSQDGRGPRNTQYF.